Detailed here is one T cell receptor beta chain. Its antigen remains unidentified. Samples were taken several times over chemoradiotherapy. The data are from a study of chemoradiotherapy in HPV16-positive cancers. On the study more broadly: A couple of HPV16-positive patients' cells yielded candidate HPV-specific clones and common motifs.

The assay was immunoSEQ multiplex PCR, and TCRdb's table has in-frame clones only and misses some. The sample carries roughly 21,000 clones, around 87% recorded once. Trimming left V 3 bases short and J 9 bases short, with 15 bases between. CDR3 size: 14 residues. Germline CDR1 SGHNT, CDR2 YENEEA. Broader study findings: HPV-specific T cells were functionally defined from only a couple of HPV16-positive patients. For HPV16-positive patients, expanding HPV-responsive T cells associated with longer recurrence-free survival.

This receptor was obtained from a human donor with HPV-associated anogenital cancer. The chain uses TRBV11-3 and TRBJ2-1; TRBD2 might be the D (5 bases). The sequenced sample was blood, obtained from a patient who underwent chemoradiotherapy. The chain's CDR3 is CASSFVTTLGEQFF. The CDR3 nucleotides read TGTGCCAGCAGCTTCGTGACTACCCTGGGTGAGCAGTTCTTC. The whole variable domain, filled in from reference TRBV11-3 and TRBJ2-1, reads EAGVVQSPRYKIIEKKQPVAFWCNPISGHNTLYWYLQNLGQGPELLIRYENEEAVDDSQLPKDRFSAERLKGVDSTLKIQPAELGDSAVYLCASSFVTTLGEQFFGPGTRLTVL.